The next 13 T cell receptor beta chains were all read from a single sample in a study of response to subunit inactivated influenza vaccine (dated by TCRdb to the late 2010s). Library construction relied on RT-PCR. Sequencing used an Illumina HiSeq 2500. The raw public reads went through TCRdb reprocessing: fastp at Q25, MiXCR clone calling, in-frame beta chains kept. Entries are consolidated by CDR3 protein sequence, retaining the most common genes and DNA. For this sample the table gives about 780,000 distinct CDR3 sequences, of which about 18% were detected only once. Roughly 10% of the sample goes to the ten largest clones. Specimen: PBMCs from blood, collected less than 6 days after vaccination. The receptors were gathered from a man aged 50 or older who received an inactivated influenza vaccine. Donor details come from another sample of the same person, matched by shared clones.

The sample holds many counts of this clonotype. The CDR3 DNA is TGCAGTGCTAGCCAGATGGTGGAGACCCAGTACTTC. It specifies CSASQMVETQYF. J is TRBJ2-5 and V is TRBV20-1; no firm D call. Germline V gene lookup returns CDR1 DFQATT and CDR2 SNEGSKA (reference sequence). Trimming removed 3 bases at V and 5 bases at J, with 10 bases between. The length of the CDR3 is 12 residues.

This clonotype was recorded many times. Written as DNA, the CDR3 is TGTGCCAGCACCCTGACTGGGACTTCACCCCTCCACTTT. Translating it yields CASTLTGTSPLHF. V is TRBV7-2 and J is TRBJ1-6, with D possibly TRBD1 on 5 matching bases. The CDR3 has 13 amino acids. Trimming removed 7 bases from V and 9 bases from J, with 13 bases in between. Germline V gene lookup returns CDR1 SGHTA and CDR2 FQGNSA.

This chain connects TRBV27 to TRBJ2-2; D is uncertain. V lost 5 bases, J lost 0 bases, and 7 bases lay in between. CDR3 length: 14 amino acids. Germline V gives CDR1 MNHEY, CDR2 SMNVEV (reference sequence). The CDR3 bases are TGTGCCAGCAGTCTCTGGACGAACACCGGGGAGCTGTTTTTT. Translating it yields CASSLWTNTGELFF.

The chain recombines TRBV20-1 with TRBJ1-6, with a weak D call TRBD1 (5 bases). The CDR3 has 13 residues. Germline CDR1 and CDR2: DFQATT and SNEGSKA (reference sequence). V lost 2 bases to trimming and J lost 7 bases, with 9 bases between them. The CDR3 DNA is TGCAGTGCTAGATCGGGGGGGAATTCACCCCTCCACTTT. Translating it yields CSARSGGNSPLHF.

In its sample, this clonotype was seen a few times. The genes are TRBV5-8 and TRBJ2-1; D not resolved. Germline assignment: CDR1 SGHTS and CDR2 YDEGEE. Trimming cost V 0 bases and J 7 bases, with 11 bases left between them. The CDR3 covers 14 residues. The CDR3 loop reads CASSLVRLRNEQFF. The CDR3 DNA sequence: TGTGCCAGCAGCTTGGTCCGTCTCCGGAATGAGCAGTTCTTC.

This clonotype was detected a few times. The V gene is TRBV20-1, the J gene TRBJ2-5, with D perhaps matching TRBD1 or TRBD2 (6 bases each). The CDR3 runs to 12 residues. The germline CDR1 and CDR2 sequences are DFQATT and SNEGSKA (reference sequence). V gave up 3 bases and J gave up 7 bases, with 12 bases separating them. The DNA of the CDR3 is TGCAGTGCTAGTTACGGAGGGGGGACCCAGTACTTC. It specifies CSASYGGGTQYF.

V gene TRBV12-3 or TRBV12-4 combines with J gene TRBJ2-1; TRBD2 matches at 10 bases. V shed 7 bases, J shed 0 bases, and the junction held 6 bases outside the gene matches. The CDR3 runs to 16 residues. The CDR3 sequence: CASTQRGGRSYNEQFF. CDR3 sequence (DNA): TGTGCCAGCACCCAGCGGGGGGGACGCTCCTACAATGAGCAGTTCTTC.

This clonotype was counted a few times. The gene calls are TRBV20-1 and TRBJ2-5; 10 bases are shared with TRBD2. Germline CDR1 reads DFQATT; CDR2 reads SNEGSKA (reference sequence). J lost 6 bases, V lost 3 bases, and 10 bases had no gene match. The length of the CDR3 is 15 residues. The CDR3 region has the DNA TGCAGTGCTAGCAAGGCTAGCGGGAGCAAACAGACCCAGTACTTC. Its translation: CSASKASGSKQTQYF.

The V call is TRBV10-3, the J call TRBJ2-7; 11 nucleotides match TRBD1. Germline assignment: CDR1 ENHRY and CDR2 SYGVKD. The V gene end was trimmed by 5 bases and the J gene end by 0 bases; junction bases not matched to a gene: 6. The CDR3 runs to 16 residues. The CDR3: CAISKLGTGGSYEQYF. As DNA, the CDR3 is TGTGCCATCAGTAAGTTGGGGACAGGGGGCTCCTACGAGCAGTACTTC.

This clonotype appeared many times. For the CDR3, the DNA is TGTGCCAGCAGTTACGACAGGGGCCTTGGCTATGGCTACACCTTC. Translated: CASSYDRGLGYGYTF. V gene TRBV6-5 combines with J gene TRBJ1-2; 8 bases map to TRBD1. V lost 2 bases to trimming and J lost 4 bases; unmatched junction nucleotides: 6. The germline gives CDR1 MNHEY, CDR2 SVGAGI. CDR3 size: 15 residues.

This clonotype was seen only a few times. The chain has TRBV6-1 and TRBJ1-3; the D is unclear. This CDR3 is 17 amino acids long. Germline CDR1 and CDR2: MNHNS and SASEGT. The ends were cut back, 2 bases at V and 2 bases at J, with 16 bases in the middle. CDR3 amino acids: CASSETPIYSTGNTIYF. CDR3 DNA: TGTGCCAGCAGTGAAACCCCGATTTACAGCACTGGAAACACCATATATTTT.

This clonotype was observed a few times. The rearrangement joins TRBV7-9 to TRBJ2-2; unclear D gene. Trimming cost V 5 bases and J 1 base, with 11 bases left between them. Germline values: CDR1 SEHNR, CDR2 FQNEAQ (reference sequence). The CDR3 has 15 residues. The CDR3 DNA reads TGTGCCAGCAGCCTCACGGTGGTGAACACCGGGGAGCTGTTTTTT. It specifies CASSLTVVNTGELFF.

This sequence joins TRBV7-2 and TRBJ2-3, with 7 bases that match TRBD2. Germline trimming cut 0 bases from V and 6 bases from J; bases unmatched to any gene: 6. The CDR3 runs to 15 residues. Looked up from germline, CDR1 is SGHTA and CDR2 is FQGNSA. The DNA of the CDR3 is TGTGCCAGCAGCTTAGCAGCGGGAATCCGGGATACGCAGTATTTT. Its translation: CASSLAAGIRDTQYF.